This T cell receptor (beta chain) derives from a study of cytomegalovirus exposure and HLA in healthy donors. Study findings and constraints: In a later analysis, a missense DCLRE1C variant was linked to TCR beta V- and J-gene trimming. Sequencing likely generated an artifact that appeared as a cluster of highly shared sequence variants. Reports described diagnosis of cytomegalovirus status by the classifier as highly specific and sensitive.

As for this clone: Its matching antigen is unknown.

The V end lost 2 bases, the J end lost 2 bases, and 7 bases lay between the germline ends. Germline V gene data show CDR1 as SGHNT and CDR2 as YYREEE (reference sequence). The CDR3 runs to 13 residues. Primers for the PCR totalled 60 Vbeta and 13 Jbeta. Profiled with immunoSEQ multiplex PCR; TCRdb holds only in-frame clones, not every one. This repertoire shows 140,000 or so clones, 60% to 80% found once; its top ten account for 1.5% to 2%. The source of this sequence is a woman aged 25 to 45 in good health and CMV-seronegative. The rearrangement uses TRBV5-4 and TRBJ2-5; weak D call: TRBD1 (5 bases). The sequencing sample was made of PBMCs. CDR3 amino acids: CASSFRQQETQYF. Here the CDR3 DNA reads TGTGCCAGCAGCTTTCGACAGCAAGAGACCCAGTACTTC. Variable domain in full (rest from reference TRBV5-4 and TRBJ2-5): ETGVTQSPTHLIKTRGQQVTLRCSSQSGHNTVSWYQQALGQGPQFIFQYYREEENGRGNFPPRFSGLQFPNYSSELNVNALELDDSALYLCASSFRQQETQYFGPGTRLLVL.